These 13 T cell receptor beta chains were all obtained from the same sample, sequenced in a study of T cell responses to AZD1222 COVID-19 vaccine. Clones were read by immunoSEQ multiplex PCR, and TCRdb kept only the in-frame ones, dropping some. There are more than 100,000 clones in the sample; more than 75% occur only once, and approximately 8.1% lies in the top ten. The starting material was peripheral blood, obtained on day 0 of AZD1222 vaccination. Receptors originate from an adult in good health.

This chain joins TRBV4-3 and TRBJ2-1; no reliable D call. Trimming stripped 1 base from V and 8 bases from J, with 9 bases between. This CDR3 has 13 amino acids. CDR1 and CDR2 from the germline V gene are LGHNA and YSLEER. CDR3 amino acids: CASSQATVDEQFF. The CDR3 DNA reads as TGCGCCAGCAGCCAAGCGACGGTCGATGAGCAGTTCTTC.

The V and J genes are TRBV15 and TRBJ2-1, with D uncertain. The germline V and J ends were trimmed by 2 bases and 4 bases, with 3 bases remaining between them. Per the germline V gene, CDR1 is LNHNV and CDR2 is YYDKDF (reference sequence). CDR3 length equals 12 residues. CDR3 sequence reads: CATSRIYNEQFF. The CDR3, as DNA: TGTGCCACCAGCAGAATTTACAATGAGCAGTTCTTC.

The chain couples TRBV11-2 to TRBJ2-2; possible D gene TRBD1, 5 bases. The V gene lost 3 bases and the J gene lost 2 bases, with 13 bases spanning the gap. Per the germline V gene, CDR1 is SGHAT and CDR2 is FQNNGV. There are 16 residues in the CDR3. The CDR3 reads CASSFGREANTGELFF. CDR3 DNA: TGTGCCAGCAGCTTTGGCAGGGAAGCCAACACCGGGGAGCTGTTTTTT.

The rearrangement joins TRBV18 to TRBJ2-7; 11 bases agree with TRBD1. The trim removed 3 bases at V and 3 bases at J, leaving 4 bases unmatched. Germline V CDR1 and CDR2: KGHSH, LQKENI. The CDR3 has 15 amino acids. The CDR3 region has the DNA TGTGCCAGCTCACCCGCCGGGACAGGGGGCTACGAGCAGTACTTC. Its protein product is CASSPAGTGGYEQYF.

The chain links TRBV12-3 or TRBV12-4 to TRBJ2-7, with 7 bases matching TRBD1. The CDR3 has 13 amino acids. Trimming took 6 bases from V and 3 from J; bases not matched to a gene: 5. The CDR3 DNA follows: TGTGCCAGCAGCCTGGGACAGCTCTACGAGCAGTACTTC. It is translated as CASSLGQLYEQYF.

This chain uses TRBV6-5 with TRBJ1-2; D is unclear. Germline values: CDR1 MNHEY, CDR2 SVGAGI. The CDR3 length is 15 residues. Trimming took 7 bases from V and 2 from J, leaving 17 bases between them. The CDR3 loop reads CASTTDILGNYGYTF. The CDR3 nucleotides are TGTGCCAGCACCACTGACATCTTGGGGAACTATGGCTACACCTTC.

This clone showed up just a few times. V is TRBV7-9 and J is TRBJ1-5; D not resolved. CDR3 size: 14 residues. Trimming removed 0 bases from V and 5 bases from J, with 8 bases in between. Per the germline V gene, CDR1 is SEHNR and CDR2 is FQNEAQ (reference sequence). Written as DNA, the CDR3 is TGTGCCAGCAGCTTAGCAGGGTCCCATCAGCCCCAGCATTTT. Protein sequence: CASSLAGSHQPQHF.

V is TRBV18 and J is TRBJ1-1, with TRBD1 as a possible D gene (6 bases). This CDR3 region has 15 residues. Germline V gene lookup returns CDR1 KGHSH and CDR2 LQKENI. Deletions cut 2 bases from V and 0 bases from J, with 10 bases between. The DNA for the CDR3 is TGTGCCAGCTCACCAGTGACAGGCTTGAACACTGAAGCTTTCTTT. Encoded protein: CASSPVTGLNTEAFF.

V and J are TRBV19 and TRBJ1-5; D call uncertain. CDR1 LNHDA and CDR2 SQIVND come from the germline V gene (reference sequence). The CDR3 consists of 14 residues. V was trimmed by 3 bases and J by 5 bases, leaving 11 bases between them. CDR3 region: CASSIGANDQPQHF. CDR3 sequence (DNA): TGTGCCAGTAGTATTGGTGCTAACGATCAGCCCCAGCATTTT.

The chain uses TRBV7-9 and TRBJ2-3; D gene ambiguous. Germline CDR1 reads SEHNR; CDR2 reads FQNEAQ (reference sequence). There are 14 residues in the CDR3. V was clipped by 1 base and J by 0 bases, with 5 bases between them. The chain's CDR3 is CASSLGYSTDTQYF. CDR3 sequence (DNA): TGTGCCAGCAGCTTAGGATACAGCACAGATACGCAGTATTTT.

This rearrangement joins TRBV27 to TRBJ2-7; D not certain. CDR3 size: 14 residues. Trimming took 2 bases from V and 2 from J, leaving 10 bases between them. Germline V gene sequence: CDR1 MNHEY, CDR2 SMNVEV (reference sequence). In DNA, the CDR3 is TGTGCCAGCAGTTTAAATGGCGTCGCCTACGAGCAGTACTTC. It translates to CASSLNGVAYEQYF.

This chain connects TRBV6-5 to TRBJ2-2, with a tentative D call TRBD1 (6 bases). The CDR3 sequence is 15 residues long. In germline, CDR1 is MNHEY, CDR2 SVGAGI. Trimming removed 5 bases from V and 5 bases from J, with 15 bases in between. The CDR3 DNA is TGTGCCAGCAGTACACCCCATCAGGGGACCGGGGAGCTGTTTTTT. Amino acids: CASSTPHQGTGELFF.

This chain uses TRBV28 with TRBJ1-2, with 11 bases matching TRBD1. Germline CDR1 reads MDHEN; CDR2 reads SYDVKM. J was trimmed by 2 bases and V by 4 bases; bases with no gene match: 3. CDR3 length: 15 amino acids. The CDR3 DNA is TGTGCCAGCAGTTCCGGGACAGGGGGAAACTATGGCTACACCTTC. It codes for CASSSGTGGNYGYTF.